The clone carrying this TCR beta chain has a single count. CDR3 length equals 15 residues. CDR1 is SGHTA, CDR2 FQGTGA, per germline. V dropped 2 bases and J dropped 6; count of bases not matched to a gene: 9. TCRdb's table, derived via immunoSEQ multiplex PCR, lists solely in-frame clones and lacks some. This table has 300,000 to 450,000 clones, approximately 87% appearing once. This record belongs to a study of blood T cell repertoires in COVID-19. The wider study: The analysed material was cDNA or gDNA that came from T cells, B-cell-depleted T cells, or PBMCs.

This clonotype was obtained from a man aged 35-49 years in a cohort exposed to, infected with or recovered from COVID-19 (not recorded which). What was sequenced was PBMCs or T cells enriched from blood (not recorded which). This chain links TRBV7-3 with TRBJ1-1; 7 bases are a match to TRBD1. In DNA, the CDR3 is TGTGCCAGCAGCTTATCAGCAGGGGGAAGCTCTGAAGCTTTCTTT. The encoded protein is CASSLSAGGSSEAFF.